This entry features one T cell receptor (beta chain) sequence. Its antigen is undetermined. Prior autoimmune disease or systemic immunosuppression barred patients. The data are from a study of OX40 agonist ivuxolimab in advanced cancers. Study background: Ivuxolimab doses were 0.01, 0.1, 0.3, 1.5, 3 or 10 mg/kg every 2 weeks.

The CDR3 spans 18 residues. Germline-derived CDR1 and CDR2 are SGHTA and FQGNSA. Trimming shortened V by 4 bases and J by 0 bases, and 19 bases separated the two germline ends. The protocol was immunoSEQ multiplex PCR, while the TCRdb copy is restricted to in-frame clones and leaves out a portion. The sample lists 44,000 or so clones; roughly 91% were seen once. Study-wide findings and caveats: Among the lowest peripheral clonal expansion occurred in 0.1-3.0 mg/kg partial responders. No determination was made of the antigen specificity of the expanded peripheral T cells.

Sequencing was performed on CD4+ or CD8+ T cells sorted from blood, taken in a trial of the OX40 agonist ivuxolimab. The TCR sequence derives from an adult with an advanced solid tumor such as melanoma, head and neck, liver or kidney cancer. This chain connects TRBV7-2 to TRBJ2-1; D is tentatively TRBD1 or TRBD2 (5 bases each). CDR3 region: CASSWTVPGPSSYNEQFF. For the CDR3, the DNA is TGTGCCAGCAGCTGGACGGTTCCGGGACCAAGCTCCTACAATGAGCAGTTCTTC.